This T cell receptor (beta chain) stems from a study of blood T cell repertoires in COVID-19. The overall study: T cells, B-cell-depleted T cells, or PBMCs provided the cDNA or gDNA that served as material.

The CDR3 loop spans 14 amino acids. In germline, CDR1 is MNHNY, CDR2 SVGAGI (reference sequence). Trimming cost V 6 bases and J 1 base, with 12 bases left between them. In the original workflow: For nucleated cells, counts were estimated from reference gene primer amplification. Repertoires were generated with immunoSEQ multiplex PCR, while TCRdb's copy carries only in-frame clones and drops some. The V and J calls and clone size were taken over from that table, and D and trimming were inferred from the DNA. This sample has about 66,000 clones; around 84% occur once, and the top ten carry approximately 7%.

Material for sequencing was peripheral blood. This chain uses TRBV6-6 with TRBJ1-1; no clear D. The receptor comes from a man aged 50 to 59 with active COVID-19. The CDR3: CASSLIRKNTEAFF. The CDR3 region has the DNA TGTGCCAGCAGCCTAATCAGGAAGAACACTGAAGCTTTCTTT.